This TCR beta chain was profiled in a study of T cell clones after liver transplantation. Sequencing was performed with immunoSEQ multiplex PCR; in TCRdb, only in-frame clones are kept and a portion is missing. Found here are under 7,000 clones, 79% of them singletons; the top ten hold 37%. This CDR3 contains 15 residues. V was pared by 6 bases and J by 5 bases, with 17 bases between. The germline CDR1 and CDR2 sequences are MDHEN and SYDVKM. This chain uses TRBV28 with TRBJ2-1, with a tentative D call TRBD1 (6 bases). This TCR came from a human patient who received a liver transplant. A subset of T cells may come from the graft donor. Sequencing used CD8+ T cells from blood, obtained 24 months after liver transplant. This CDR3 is CASSPTGHLHNEQFF. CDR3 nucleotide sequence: TGTGCCAGCAGCCCGACGGGACACCTACACAATGAGCAGTTCTTC.